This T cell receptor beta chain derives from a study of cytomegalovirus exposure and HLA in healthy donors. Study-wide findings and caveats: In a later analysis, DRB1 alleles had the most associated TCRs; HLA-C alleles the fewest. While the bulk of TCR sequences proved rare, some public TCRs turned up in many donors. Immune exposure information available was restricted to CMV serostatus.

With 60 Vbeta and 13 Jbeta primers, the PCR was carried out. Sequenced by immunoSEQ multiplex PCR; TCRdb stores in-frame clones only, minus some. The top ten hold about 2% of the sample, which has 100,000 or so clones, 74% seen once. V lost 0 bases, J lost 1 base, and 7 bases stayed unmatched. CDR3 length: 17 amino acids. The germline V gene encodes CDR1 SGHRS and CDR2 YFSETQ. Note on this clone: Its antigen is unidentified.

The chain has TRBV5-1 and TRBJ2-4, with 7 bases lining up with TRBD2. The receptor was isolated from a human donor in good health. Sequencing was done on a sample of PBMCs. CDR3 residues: CASSLGTGGIAKNIQYF. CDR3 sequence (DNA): TGCGCCAGCAGCTTGGGTACGGGGGGTATCGCCAAAAACATTCAGTACTTC.